The 9 T cell receptor beta chains below were found in one sample sequenced in a study of tumor-infiltrating lymphocytes in primary liver carcinoma. Using a constant-region primer together with ProtoScript II reverse transcriptase, TCR beta cDNA was made from 500 ng of total RNA. Three rounds of nested multiplex PCR with slightly modified ARM-PCR produced TCR beta libraries. The first two PCR rounds used TRBV1-TRBV30 primers with a Cbeta primer, about 9 cycles each. MiXCR was run by TCRdb on the multiplex PCR reads, yielding one entry per CDR3 protein. The data show a few hundred thousand distinct CDR3 sequences, about 50% seen once. For blood RNA, unsorted whole blood served as the source, and germline DNA was extracted too. Sequences were obtained from peripheral blood. The receptors were sampled from a woman in her twenties or thirties with primary liver carcinoma and hepatitis B virus infection.

This clonotype was detected only a few times. This chain connects TRBV5-1 to TRBJ2-2; weak D call: TRBD2 (7 bases). The CDR3 has 17 amino acids. The V gene lost 4 bases and the J gene lost 2 bases, with 18 bases spanning the gap. Germline assignment: CDR1 SGHRS and CDR2 YFSETQ. Written as DNA, the CDR3 is TGCGCCAGCAGCAGAGGAGCGGGACAACTTAACACCGGGGAGCTGTTTTTT. Its translation: CASSRGAGQLNTGELFF. The entire variable domain, with the rest obtained from reference TRBV5-1 and TRBJ2-2, is as follows: KAGVTQTPRYLIKTRGQQVTLSCSPISGHRSVSWYQQTPGQGLQFLFEYFSETQRNKGNFPGRFSGRQFSNSRSEMNVSTLELGDSALYLCASSRGAGQLNTGELFFGEGSRLTVL.

Concerning this clonotype itself: One end of the junction is discordant with germline, which a read error may explain. The chain employs TRBV7-9 and TRBJ2-1; D gene ambiguous. Looked up from germline, CDR1 is SEHNR and CDR2 is FQNEAQ (reference sequence). The CDR3 contains 16 residues. CDR3 sequence: CASSLDPGASYNEQSF. CDR3 sequence (DNA): TGTGCCAGCAGCTTAGATCCAGGCGCCTCCTACAATGAGCAATCCTTC.

The rearrangement links TRBV12-3 or TRBV12-4 to TRBJ2-6; D is unresolved. The CDR3 contains 13 residues. V lost 10 bases, J lost 4 bases, and 11 bases lay in between. The CDR3 DNA reads as TGTGCCAATAAATTGTCCGGGGCCAACGTCCTGACTTTC. Translation gives CANKLSGANVLTF.

Worth noting for this clonotype: The junction departs from germline at one end; a sequencing error may be responsible. The rearrangement joins TRBV4-2 to TRBJ2-3, with TRBD2 identical over 15 bases. There are 21 residues in the CDR3. The V gene's germline CDR1 is LGHNA and CDR2 YNFKEQ. CDR3 coding DNA: TGTGTCAGCAGCCAAGGATCGGGACTAGCGGGAGGAGCGGGGGCCACAGATACGCAGTATTTT. This translates into CVSSQGSGLAGGAGATDTQYF.

This clonotype was counted a few times. The V call is TRBV6-1, the J call TRBJ1-5, with D uncertain. The CDR3 totals 16 residues. Looked up from germline, CDR1 is MNHNS and CDR2 is SASEGT. With 7 bases removed from V and 6 bases from J, the gap between germline ends came to 22 bases. The CDR3 reads CASNLNGVTVGQPQHF. The DNA of the CDR3 is TGTGCCAGCAACCTAAATGGAGTAACCGTAGGTCAGCCCCAGCATTTT.

As regards this clonotype: The CDR3 ends on some other residue instead of the conserved phenylalanine or tryptophan, so this is likely a read error. The chain employs TRBV6-1 and TRBJ1-5; 7 bases map to TRBD1. From germline, CDR1 is MNHNS and CDR2 SASEGT. The CDR3 loop spans 15 amino acids. V lost 4 bases and J lost 1; bases outside the gene matches: 4. CDR3 protein: CASSAQGVSNQPQHY. The CDR3 DNA sequence: TGTGCCAGCAGTGCTCAGGGGGTAAGCAATCAGCCCCAGCATTAT.

This clonotype has more than one count but fewer than ten. No conserved phenylalanine or tryptophan ends this CDR3, so it is likely a read error. The CDR3: CASSLAGSYEQYL. The CDR3 DNA reads as TGTGCCAGCAGTTTGGCGGGATCCTACGAGCAGTACCTC. The chain couples TRBV12-3 or TRBV12-4 to TRBJ2-7; a possible D gene is TRBD2 (6 bases). Between the trimmed V and J ends, which lost 3 bases and 1 base, there was a span of 7 bases. The CDR3 extends over 13 amino acids.

The sample holds a few counts of this clonotype. Mismatch with germline at one junction end may stem from a read error. The chain joins TRBV4-2 to TRBJ1-1; the D is unclear. The CDR3 is 16 amino acids. Per the germline V gene, CDR1 is LGHNA and CDR2 is YNFKEQ. CDR3 loop: CTSSQDSSAMSTEAFF. The CDR3 nucleotides read TGTACCAGCAGCCAAGATAGTTCAGCAATGAGCACTGAAGCTTTCTTT.

Remarks on this clonotype: The junction differs from germline at one of its ends, possibly a read error. V is TRBV6-2 or TRBV6-3 and J is TRBJ1-1; TRBD1 is a possible D gene (6 bases). Germline assignment: CDR1 MNHEY and CDR2 SVGEGT. The CDR3 runs to 15 residues. CDR3 sequence: CANSYIRGRPPGAFF. The CDR3 coding sequence is TGTGCCAACAGTTATATCCGGGGGCGTCCCCCTGGAGCTTTCTTT.